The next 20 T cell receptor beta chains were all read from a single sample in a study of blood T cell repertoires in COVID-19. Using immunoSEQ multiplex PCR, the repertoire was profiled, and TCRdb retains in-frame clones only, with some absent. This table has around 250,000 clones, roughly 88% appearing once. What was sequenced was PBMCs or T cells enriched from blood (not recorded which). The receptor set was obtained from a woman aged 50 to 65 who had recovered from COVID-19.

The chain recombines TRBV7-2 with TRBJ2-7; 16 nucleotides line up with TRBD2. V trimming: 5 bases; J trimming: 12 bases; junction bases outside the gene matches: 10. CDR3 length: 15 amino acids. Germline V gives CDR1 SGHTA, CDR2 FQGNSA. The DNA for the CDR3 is TGTGCCAGCAGCACAGGGACTAGCGGGAGGGGGAGGTGGTACTTC. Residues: CASSTGTSGRGRWYF.

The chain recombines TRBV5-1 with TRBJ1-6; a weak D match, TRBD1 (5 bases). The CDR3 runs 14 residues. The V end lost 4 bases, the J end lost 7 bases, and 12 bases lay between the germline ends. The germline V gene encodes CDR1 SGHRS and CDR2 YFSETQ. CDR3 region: CASSPARGNSPLHF. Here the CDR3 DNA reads TGCGCCAGCAGCCCAGCTAGGGGAAATTCACCCCTCCACTTT.

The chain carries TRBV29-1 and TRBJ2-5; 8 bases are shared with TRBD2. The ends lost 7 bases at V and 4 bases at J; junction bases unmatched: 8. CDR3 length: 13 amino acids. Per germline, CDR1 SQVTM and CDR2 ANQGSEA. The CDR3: CSADNGRVETQYF. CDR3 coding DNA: TGCAGCGCAGATAACGGGAGGGTAGAGACCCAGTACTTC.

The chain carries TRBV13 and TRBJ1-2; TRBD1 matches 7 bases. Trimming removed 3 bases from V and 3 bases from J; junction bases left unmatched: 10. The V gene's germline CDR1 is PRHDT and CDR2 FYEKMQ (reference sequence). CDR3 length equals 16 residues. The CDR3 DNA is TGTGCCAGCAGCTTCAAATCGATGGACAGGTACTATGGCTACACCTTC. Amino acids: CASSFKSMDRYYGYTF. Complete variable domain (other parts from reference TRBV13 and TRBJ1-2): AAGVIQSPRHLIKEKRETATLKCYPIPRHDTVYWYQQGPGQDPQFLISFYEKMQSDKGSIPDRFSAQQFSDYHSELNMSSLELGDSALYFCASSFKSMDRYYGYTFGSGTRLTVV.

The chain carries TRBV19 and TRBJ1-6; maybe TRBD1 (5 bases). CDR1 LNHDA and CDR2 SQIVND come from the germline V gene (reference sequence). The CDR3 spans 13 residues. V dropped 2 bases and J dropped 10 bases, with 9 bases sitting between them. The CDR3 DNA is TGTGCCAGTAGTATAACAGGACGATCACCCCTCCACTTT. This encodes CASSITGRSPLHF.

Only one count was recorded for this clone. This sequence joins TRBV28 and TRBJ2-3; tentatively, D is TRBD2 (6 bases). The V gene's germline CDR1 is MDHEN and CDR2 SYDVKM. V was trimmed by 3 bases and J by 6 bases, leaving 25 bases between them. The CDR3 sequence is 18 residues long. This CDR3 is CASSFGVADSRGSDTQYF. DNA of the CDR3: TGTGCCAGCAGTTTTGGAGTAGCGGACTCCCGTGGGTCGGATACGCAGTATTTT. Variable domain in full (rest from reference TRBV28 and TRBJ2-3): DVKVTQSSRYLVKRTGEKVFLECVQDMDHENMFWYRQDPGLGLRLIYFSYDVKMKEKGDIPEGYSVSREKKERFSLILESASTNQTSMYLCASSFGVADSRGSDTQYFGPGTRLTVL.

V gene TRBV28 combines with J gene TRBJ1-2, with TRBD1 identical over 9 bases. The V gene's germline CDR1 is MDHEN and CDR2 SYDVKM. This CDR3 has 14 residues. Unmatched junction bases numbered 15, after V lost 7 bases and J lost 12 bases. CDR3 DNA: TGTGCCAGCATATCGTCCCTTGGGACAGGGCGAGACACCTTC. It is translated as CASISSLGTGRDTF.

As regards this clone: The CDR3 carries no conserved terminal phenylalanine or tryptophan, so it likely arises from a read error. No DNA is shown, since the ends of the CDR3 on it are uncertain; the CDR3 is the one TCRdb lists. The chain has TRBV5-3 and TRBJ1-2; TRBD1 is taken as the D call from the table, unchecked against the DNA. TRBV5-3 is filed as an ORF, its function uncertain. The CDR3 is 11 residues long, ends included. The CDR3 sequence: CARSRPGDRGS.

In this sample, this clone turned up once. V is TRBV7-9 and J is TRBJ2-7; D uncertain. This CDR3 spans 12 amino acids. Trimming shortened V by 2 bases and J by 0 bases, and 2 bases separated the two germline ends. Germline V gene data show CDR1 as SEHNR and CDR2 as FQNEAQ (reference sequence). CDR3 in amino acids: CASSLYSYEQYF. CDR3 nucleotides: TGTGCCAGCAGCTTATACTCCTACGAGCAGTACTTC.

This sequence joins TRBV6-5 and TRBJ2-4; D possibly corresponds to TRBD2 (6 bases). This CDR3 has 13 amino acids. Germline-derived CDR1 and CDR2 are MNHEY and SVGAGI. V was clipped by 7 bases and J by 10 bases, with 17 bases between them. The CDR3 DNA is TGTGCCAGCACCTCCGGGCGAGGAGGGATTCAGTACTTC. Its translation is CASTSGRGGIQYF.

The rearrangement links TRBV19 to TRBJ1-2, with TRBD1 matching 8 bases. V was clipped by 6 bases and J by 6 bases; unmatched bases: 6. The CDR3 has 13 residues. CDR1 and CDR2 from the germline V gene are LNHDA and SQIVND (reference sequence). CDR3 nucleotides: TGTGCCAGTAGGATCGGGACAGGAAATGGCTACACCTTC. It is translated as CASRIGTGNGYTF.

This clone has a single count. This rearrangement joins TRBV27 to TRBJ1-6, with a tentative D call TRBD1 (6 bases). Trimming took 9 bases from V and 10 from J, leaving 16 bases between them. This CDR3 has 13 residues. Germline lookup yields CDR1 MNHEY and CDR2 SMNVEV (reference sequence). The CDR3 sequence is CASRDRLRSPLHF. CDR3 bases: TGTGCCAGTCGTGACAGGCTAAGATCACCCCTCCACTTT.

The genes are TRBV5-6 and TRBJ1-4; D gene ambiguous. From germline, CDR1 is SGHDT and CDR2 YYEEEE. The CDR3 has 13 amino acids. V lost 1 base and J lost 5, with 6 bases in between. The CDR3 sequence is CASSLSGNEKLFF. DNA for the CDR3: TGTGCCAGCAGCTTGTCCGGGAATGAAAAACTGTTTTTT.

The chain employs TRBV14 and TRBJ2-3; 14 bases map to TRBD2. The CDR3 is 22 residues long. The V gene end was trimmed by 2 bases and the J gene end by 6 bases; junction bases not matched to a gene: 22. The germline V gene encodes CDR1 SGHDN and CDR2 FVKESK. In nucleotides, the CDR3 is TGTGCCAGCAGCCAAAGAACGTGGGCACCCGGGACTAGCGGGGGCGTCTTGGATACGCAGTATTTT. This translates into CASSQRTWAPGTSGGVLDTQYF.

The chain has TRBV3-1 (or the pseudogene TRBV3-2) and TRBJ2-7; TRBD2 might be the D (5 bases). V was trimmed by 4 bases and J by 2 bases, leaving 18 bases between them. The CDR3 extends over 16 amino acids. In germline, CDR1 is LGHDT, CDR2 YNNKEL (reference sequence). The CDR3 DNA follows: TGTGCCAGCAGCCCACGGAGGACGGGAACGGCCTACGAGCAGTACTTC. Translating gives CASSPRRTGTAYEQYF.

The CDR3 bases are TGTGCCAGCAGCTTGGGCCCGGCGGGAGACACTAATGAAAAACTGTTTTTT. It is translated as CASSLGPAGDTNEKLFF. The V and J genes are TRBV5-5 and TRBJ1-4; D is undetermined. V was pared by 0 bases and J by 2 bases, with 14 bases between. CDR1 SGHKS and CDR2 YYEKEE come from the germline V gene (reference sequence). CDR3 length equals 17 residues.

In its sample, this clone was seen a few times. This CDR3 is CASSQENSPLHF. DNA for the CDR3: TGTGCCAGCTCACAGGAAAATTCACCCCTCCACTTT. The J gene is TRBJ1-6, the V gene TRBV2, with D tentatively TRBD1 (5 bases). Germline V gene data show CDR1 as SNHLY and CDR2 as FYNNEI. CDR3 length equals 12 residues. Trimming pared 8 bases from V and 7 bases from J, leaving 9 bases between.

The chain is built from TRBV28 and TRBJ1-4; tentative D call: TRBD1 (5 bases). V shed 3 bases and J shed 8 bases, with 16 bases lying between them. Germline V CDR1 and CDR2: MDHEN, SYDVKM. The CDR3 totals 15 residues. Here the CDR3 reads CASSFWGLKGEKLFF. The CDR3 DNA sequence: TGTGCCAGCAGTTTCTGGGGACTAAAGGGGGAAAAACTGTTTTTT.

CDR3 protein: CASISWEGTSGSYNEQFF. Written as DNA, the CDR3 is TGTGCCAGCATCAGCTGGGAGGGGACTAGCGGTTCCTACAATGAGCAGTTCTTC. This chain joins TRBV27 and TRBJ2-1, with 11 bases matching TRBD2. Per germline, CDR1 MNHEY and CDR2 SMNVEV (reference sequence). This CDR3 has 18 residues. Trimming took 7 bases from V and 1 from J; bases not matched to a gene: 12.

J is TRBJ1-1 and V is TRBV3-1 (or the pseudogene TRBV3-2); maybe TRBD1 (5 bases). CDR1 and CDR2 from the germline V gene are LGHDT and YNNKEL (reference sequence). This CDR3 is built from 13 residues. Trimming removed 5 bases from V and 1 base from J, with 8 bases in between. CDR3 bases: TGTGCCAGCAGCGACAGACCGAACACTGAAGCTTTCTTT. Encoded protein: CASSDRPNTEAFF.